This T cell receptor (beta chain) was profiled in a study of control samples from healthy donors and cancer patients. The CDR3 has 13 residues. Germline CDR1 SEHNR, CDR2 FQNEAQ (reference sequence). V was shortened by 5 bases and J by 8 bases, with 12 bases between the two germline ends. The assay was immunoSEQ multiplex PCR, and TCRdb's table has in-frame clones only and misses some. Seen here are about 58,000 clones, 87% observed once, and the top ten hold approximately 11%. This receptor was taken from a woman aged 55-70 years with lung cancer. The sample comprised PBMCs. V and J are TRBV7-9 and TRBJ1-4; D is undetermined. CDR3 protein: CASSARDKEKLFF. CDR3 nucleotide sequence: TGTGCCAGCAGCGCTAGGGATAAGGAAAAACTGTTTTTT.